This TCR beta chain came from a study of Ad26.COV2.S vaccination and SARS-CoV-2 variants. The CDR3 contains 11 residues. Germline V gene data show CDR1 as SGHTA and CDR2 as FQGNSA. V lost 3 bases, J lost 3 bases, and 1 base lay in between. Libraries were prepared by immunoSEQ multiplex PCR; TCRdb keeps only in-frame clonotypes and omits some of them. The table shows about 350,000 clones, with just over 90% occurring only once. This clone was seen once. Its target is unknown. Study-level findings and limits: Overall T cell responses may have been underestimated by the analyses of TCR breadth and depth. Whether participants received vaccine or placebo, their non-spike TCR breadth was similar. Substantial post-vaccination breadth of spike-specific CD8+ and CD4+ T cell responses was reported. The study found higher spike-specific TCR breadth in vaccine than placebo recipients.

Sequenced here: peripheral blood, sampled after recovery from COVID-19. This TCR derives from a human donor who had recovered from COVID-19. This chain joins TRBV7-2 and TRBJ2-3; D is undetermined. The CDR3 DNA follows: TGTGCCAGCAGCTTGACAGATACGCAGTATTTT. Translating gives CASSLTDTQYF.